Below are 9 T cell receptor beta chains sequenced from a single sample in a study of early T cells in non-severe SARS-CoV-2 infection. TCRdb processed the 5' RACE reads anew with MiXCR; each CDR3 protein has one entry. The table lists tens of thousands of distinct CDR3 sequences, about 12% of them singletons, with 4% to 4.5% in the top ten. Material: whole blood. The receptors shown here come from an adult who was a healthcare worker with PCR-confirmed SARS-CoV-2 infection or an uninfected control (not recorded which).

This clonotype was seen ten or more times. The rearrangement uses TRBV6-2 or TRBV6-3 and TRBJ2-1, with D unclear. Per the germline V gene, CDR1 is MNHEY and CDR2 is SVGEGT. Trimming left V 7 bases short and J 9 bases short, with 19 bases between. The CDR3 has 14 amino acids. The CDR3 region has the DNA TGTGCCAGCAATCCTTTACCGCTCGCCGGTGAGCAGTTCTTC. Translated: CASNPLPLAGEQFF.

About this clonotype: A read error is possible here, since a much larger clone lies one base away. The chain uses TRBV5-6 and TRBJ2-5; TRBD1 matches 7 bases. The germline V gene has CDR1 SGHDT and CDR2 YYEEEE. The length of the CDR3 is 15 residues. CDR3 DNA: TGTGCCAGCAGCTTGGTGGGACAGCCACAAGAGGCCCAGTACTTC. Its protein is CASSLVGQPQEAQYF.

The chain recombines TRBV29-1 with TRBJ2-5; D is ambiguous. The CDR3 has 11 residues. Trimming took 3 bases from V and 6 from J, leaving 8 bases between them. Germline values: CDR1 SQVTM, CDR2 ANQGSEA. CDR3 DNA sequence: TGCAGCGTTGAGCACAGACAGACCCAGTACTTC. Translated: CSVEHRQTQYF.

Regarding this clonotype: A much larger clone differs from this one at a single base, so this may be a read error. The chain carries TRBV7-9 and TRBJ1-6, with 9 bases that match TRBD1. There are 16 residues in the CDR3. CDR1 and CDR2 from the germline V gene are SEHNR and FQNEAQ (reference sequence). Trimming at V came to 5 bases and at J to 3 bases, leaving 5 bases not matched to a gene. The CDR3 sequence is CASSPGGQGYNSPLHF. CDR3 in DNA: TGTGCCAGCAGCCCCGGGGGACAGGGCTATAATTCACCCCTCCACTTT.

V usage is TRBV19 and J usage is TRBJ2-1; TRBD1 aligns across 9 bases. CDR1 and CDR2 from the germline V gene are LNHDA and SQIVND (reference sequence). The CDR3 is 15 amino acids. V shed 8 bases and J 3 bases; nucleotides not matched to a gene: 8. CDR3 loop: CASAITGGIYNEQFF. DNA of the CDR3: TGTGCCAGTGCTATAACAGGGGGCATCTACAATGAGCAGTTCTTC.

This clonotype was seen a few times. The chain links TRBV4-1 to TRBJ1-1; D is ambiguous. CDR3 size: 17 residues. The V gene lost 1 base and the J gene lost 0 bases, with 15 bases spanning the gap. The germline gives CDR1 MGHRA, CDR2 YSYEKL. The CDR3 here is CASSQVWFNSVNTEAFF. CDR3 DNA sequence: TGCGCCAGCAGCCAAGTATGGTTCAACAGTGTGAACACTGAAGCTTTCTTT.

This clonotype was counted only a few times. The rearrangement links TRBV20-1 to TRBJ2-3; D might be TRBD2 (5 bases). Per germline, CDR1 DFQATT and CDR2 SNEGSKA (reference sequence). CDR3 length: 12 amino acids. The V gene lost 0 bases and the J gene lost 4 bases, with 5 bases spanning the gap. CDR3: CSARELADTQYF. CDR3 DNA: TGCAGTGCTAGAGAACTAGCAGATACGCAGTATTTT.

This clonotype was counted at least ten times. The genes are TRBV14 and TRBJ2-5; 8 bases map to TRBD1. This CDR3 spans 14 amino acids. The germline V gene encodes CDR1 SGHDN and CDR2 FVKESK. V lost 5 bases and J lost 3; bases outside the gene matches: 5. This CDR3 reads CASSLGQAKETQYF. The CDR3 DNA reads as TGTGCCAGCAGCTTGGGACAGGCGAAAGAGACCCAGTACTTC.

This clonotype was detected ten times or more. CDR3 in DNA: TGTGCCAGCTCACCATCCGAGGATTCACCCCTCCACTTT. It yields the protein CASSPSEDSPLHF. The chain couples TRBV18 to TRBJ1-6; D not resolved. The CDR3 runs to 13 residues. Trimming took off 2 bases at V and 8 bases at J, with 7 bases between the two ends. Germline CDR1 and CDR2: KGHSH and LQKENI.